These 16 T cell receptor beta chains were sequenced from one sample in a study of shared clonotypes between healthy human individuals. Libraries were prepared by immunoSEQ multiplex PCR; TCRdb keeps only in-frame clonotypes and omits some of them. The repertoire consists of nearly 1 million clones, with 76% occurring once and the leading ten covering approximately 1.5%. What was sequenced was memory CD4+ T cells sorted from blood. Specified subset: CD45RA-negative fraction. Source of these receptors: a man aged 18 to 30 in good health.

The V call is TRBV5-4, the J call TRBJ2-3; 7 bases line up with TRBD2. The CDR3 is 18 residues long. V dropped 0 bases and J dropped 0; count of bases not matched to a gene: 10. CDR1 SGHNT and CDR2 YYREEE come from the germline V gene (reference sequence). The CDR3 coding sequence is TGTGCCAGCAGCTTGGCCACTGGCGGGGGAACTAGCACAGATACGCAGTATTTT. Its protein product is CASSLATGGGTSTDTQYF.

J is TRBJ1-2 and V is TRBV7-9; 7 bases fit TRBD1. J gave up 8 bases and V 0 bases, and 9 bases lay outside the gene matches. Germline lookup yields CDR1 SEHNR and CDR2 FQNEAQ (reference sequence). The CDR3 is made up of 15 amino acids. The CDR3 protein is CASSLAAGGPVGYTF. In DNA, the CDR3 is TGTGCCAGCAGCTTAGCGGCAGGGGGGCCGGTAGGCTACACCTTC. Full variable domain (outside the CDR3, taken from reference TRBV7-9 and TRBJ1-2): DTGVSQNPRHKITKRGQNVTFRCDPISEHNRLYWYRQTLGQGPEFLTYFQNEAQLEKSRLLSDRFSAERPKGSFSTLEIQRTEQGDSAMYLCASSLAAGGPVGYTFGSGTRLTVV.

The chain links TRBV5-5 to TRBJ1-5; unclear D gene. Germline CDR1 and CDR2: SGHKS and YYEKEE (reference sequence). V dropped 2 bases and J dropped 5 bases, with 8 bases sitting between them. CDR3 size: 13 residues. CDR3 in amino acids: CASSFSTDQPQHF. DNA for the CDR3: TGTGCCAGCAGCTTCTCGACGGATCAGCCCCAGCATTTT.

This clone was seen just once. The V call is TRBV6-6, the J call TRBJ2-7; D ambiguous. Between the trimmed V and J ends, which lost 2 bases and 0 bases, there was a span of 8 bases. Germline loops: CDR1 MNHNY, CDR2 SVGAGI (reference sequence). The CDR3 contains 14 residues. CDR3 in amino acids: CASSYDPHSYEQYF. The CDR3 DNA is TGTGCCAGCAGTTACGACCCCCACTCCTACGAGCAGTACTTC.

V and J are TRBV7-2 and TRBJ2-7; D is ambiguous. Per the germline V gene, CDR1 is SGHTA and CDR2 is FQGNSA. V lost 1 base, J lost 3 bases, and 16 bases lay in between. The CDR3 contains 16 residues. The CDR3 nucleotides are TGTGCCAGCAGCTTAGTTCACGGGCAGACAAACTACGAGCAGTACTTC. This sequence encodes CASSLVHGQTNYEQYF.

This clone was counted a few times. The same CDR3 is also encoded by other DNA sequences in this sample. The V call is TRBV5-1, the J call TRBJ2-1, with TRBD1 matching over 7 bases. Trimming removed 4 bases from V and 0 bases from J; junction bases left unmatched: 4. Germline loops: CDR1 SGHRS, CDR2 YFSETQ. The CDR3 has 15 amino acids. The DNA for the CDR3 is TGCGCCAGCAGCCCGGGACAGAGCTCCTACAATGAGCAGTTCTTC. Its translation is CASSPGQSSYNEQFF.

This sequence joins TRBV6-1 and TRBJ1-5; D is unresolved. Trimming removed 5 bases from V and 6 bases from J, with 17 bases in between. The CDR3 is made up of 15 amino acids. Germline-derived CDR1 and CDR2 are MNHNS and SASEGT. CDR3 DNA: TGTGCCAGCAGTCAAGGGTGGGGAGTGAGTCAGCCCCAGCATTTT. This gives the protein CASSQGWGVSQPQHF.

This clone was detected a few times. The V gene is TRBV29-1, the J gene TRBJ1-1, with 7 positions matching TRBD1. Trimming at V came to 7 bases and at J to 2 bases, leaving 4 bases not matched to a gene. This CDR3 is built from 12 residues. The germline gives CDR1 SQVTM, CDR2 ANQGSEA. The CDR3 coding sequence is TGCAGCGCTGGGACAGTTAACACTGAAGCTTTCTTT. It specifies CSAGTVNTEAFF.

V is TRBV6-6 and J is TRBJ2-3, with 10 bases aligning to TRBD2. The CDR3 totals 15 residues. Looked up from germline, CDR1 is MNHNY and CDR2 is SVGAGI (reference sequence). With V trimmed by 6 bases and J by 6 bases, 9 bases remained unmatched. The DNA of the CDR3 is TGTGCCAGCAGCCCCGGGACTAGCGCTCCGGATACGCAGTATTTT. Translation gives CASSPGTSAPDTQYF.

V usage is TRBV16 and J usage is TRBJ1-2; 9 positions match TRBD1. The CDR3 spans 19 residues. Germline values: CDR1 KGHSY, CDR2 FQNENV. The V and J ends lost 4 bases and 1 base, in that order; junction bases with no gene match: 16. This CDR3 is CASSPHVGQGGRINYGYTF. CDR3 nucleotide sequence: TGTGCCAGCAGCCCGCACGTGGGACAGGGAGGGAGAATTAACTATGGCTACACCTTC.

The chain employs TRBV5-6 and TRBJ2-7; D unclear. The CDR3 is made up of 14 amino acids. V was pared by 5 bases and J by 0 bases, with 12 bases between. Germline-derived CDR1 and CDR2 are SGHDT and YYEEEE. CDR3 nucleotides: TGTGCCAGCAGGGTTTTTGCCAGCTCCTACGAGCAGTACTTC. As protein: CASRVFASSYEQYF.

The rearrangement uses TRBV7-6 and TRBJ1-6, with 7 bases matching TRBD1. The germline gives CDR1 SGHVS, CDR2 FNYEAQ. There are 15 residues in the CDR3. Germline trimming cut 5 bases from V and 8 bases from J; bases unmatched to any gene: 9. CDR3 region: CASSLGQPTHSPLHF. The CDR3 nucleotides are TGTGCCAGCAGCCTGGGACAGCCCACCCATTCACCCCTCCACTTT.

This clone has just a few counts. The V and J genes are TRBV2 and TRBJ2-7, with D perhaps matching TRBD1 (6 bases). Germline V lookup: CDR1 SNHLY, CDR2 FYNNEI. Deletions cut 11 bases from V and 2 bases from J, with 16 bases between. The CDR3 has 13 residues. CDR3 residues: CACDRDTTYEQYF. The CDR3 DNA reads as TGTGCCTGCGATAGGGACACAACCTACGAGCAGTACTTC.

This rearrangement joins TRBV6-6 to TRBJ1-5; the D is unclear. This CDR3 region has 13 residues. Germline V gene lookup returns CDR1 MNHNY and CDR2 SVGAGI (reference sequence). The V end was cut by 6 bases, the J end by 0 bases, with 6 bases between. The DNA of the CDR3 is TGTGCCAGCAGCGGCGATAGCAATCAGCCCCAGCATTTT. Protein product: CASSGDSNQPQHF.

The CDR3 loop reads CSVYTSGNTGELFF. CDR3 sequence (DNA): TGCAGCGTCTACACTAGCGGCAACACCGGGGAGCTGTTTTTT. The chain carries TRBV29-1 and TRBJ2-2; TRBD2 matches at 8 bases. CDR1 and CDR2 from the germline V gene are SQVTM and ANQGSEA. With V trimmed by 6 bases and J by 2 bases, 5 bases remained unmatched. The CDR3 runs 14 residues.

This rearrangement joins TRBV2 to TRBJ2-2; D remains unclear. The CDR3 contains 13 residues. Germline V gene sequence: CDR1 SNHLY, CDR2 FYNNEI. The ends were cut back, 4 bases at V and 7 bases at J, with 10 bases in the middle. This CDR3 is CASSVTSIGELFF. The CDR3 DNA sequence: TGTGCCAGCAGTGTTACATCCATCGGGGAGCTGTTTTTT.